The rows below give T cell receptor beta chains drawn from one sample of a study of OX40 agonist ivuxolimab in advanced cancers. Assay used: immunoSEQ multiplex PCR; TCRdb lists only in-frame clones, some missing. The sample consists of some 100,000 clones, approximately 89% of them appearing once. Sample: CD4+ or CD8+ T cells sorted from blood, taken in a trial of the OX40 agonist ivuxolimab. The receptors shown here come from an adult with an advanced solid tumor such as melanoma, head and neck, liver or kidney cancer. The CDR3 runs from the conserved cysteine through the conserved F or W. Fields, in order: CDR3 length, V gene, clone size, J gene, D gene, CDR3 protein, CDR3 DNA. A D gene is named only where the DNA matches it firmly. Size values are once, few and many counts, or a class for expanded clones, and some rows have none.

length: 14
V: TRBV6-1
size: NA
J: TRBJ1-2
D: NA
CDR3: CASSDTYSNYGYTF
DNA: TGTGCCAGCAGTGATACCTATTCTAACTATGGCTACACCTTC

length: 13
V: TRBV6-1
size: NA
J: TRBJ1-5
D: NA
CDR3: CASRGNYQQPQHF
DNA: TGTGCCAGCAGGGGGAATTATCAGCAGCCCCAGCATTTT

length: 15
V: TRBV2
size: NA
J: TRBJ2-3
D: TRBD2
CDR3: CASSAGTSGYRAQYF
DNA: TGTGCCAGCAGCGCCGGGACTAGCGGGTATAGGGCGCAGTATTTT

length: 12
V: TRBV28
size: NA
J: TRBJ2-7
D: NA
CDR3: CASQTGQSEQYF
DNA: TGTGCCAGCCAGACCGGACAGTCCGAGCAGTACTTC

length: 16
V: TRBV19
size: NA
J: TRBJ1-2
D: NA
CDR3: CASSIALRRRSYGYTF
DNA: TGTGCCAGTAGTATAGCCCTCCGGAGACGGAGCTATGGCTACACCTTC

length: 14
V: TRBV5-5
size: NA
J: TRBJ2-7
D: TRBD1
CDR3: CASSLAGRGLEQYF
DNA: TGTGCCAGCAGCTTGGCCGGCAGGGGGCTCGAGCAGTACTTC

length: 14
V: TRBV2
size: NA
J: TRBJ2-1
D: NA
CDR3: CASKVNAPYNEQFF
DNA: TGTGCCAGCAAGGTAAACGCACCCTACAATGAGCAGTTCTTC

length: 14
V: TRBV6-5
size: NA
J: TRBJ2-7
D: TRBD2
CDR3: CASSPGGVHHEQYF
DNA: TGTGCCAGCAGTCCCGGGGGGGTTCACCACGAGCAGTACTTC

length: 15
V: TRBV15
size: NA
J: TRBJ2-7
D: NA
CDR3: CATSRGQDSVYEQYF
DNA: TGTGCCACCAGCAGAGGCCAGGACTCTGTCTACGAGCAGTACTTC

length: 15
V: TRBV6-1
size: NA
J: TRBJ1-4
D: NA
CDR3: CASSESGRANEKLFF
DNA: TGTGCCAGCAGTGAATCGGGGAGGGCTAATGAAAAACTGTTTTTT

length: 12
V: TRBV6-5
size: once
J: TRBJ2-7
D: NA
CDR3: CASSGQPYEQYF
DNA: TGTGCCAGCAGCGGACAACCCTACGAGCAGTACTTC

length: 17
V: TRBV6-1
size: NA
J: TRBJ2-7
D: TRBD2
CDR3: CASSEDRLAGRSYEQYF
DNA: TGTGCCAGCAGTGAAGATCGACTAGCGGGAAGGTCCTACGAGCAGTACTTC

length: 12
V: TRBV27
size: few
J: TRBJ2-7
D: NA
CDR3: CASSLWQGRQYF
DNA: TGTGCCAGCAGTTTATGGCAGGGACGGCAGTACTTC

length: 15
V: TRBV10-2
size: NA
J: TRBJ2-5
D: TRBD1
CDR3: CASSATGGREETQYF
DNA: TGCGCCAGCAGCGCCACAGGGGGGAGAGAAGAGACCCAGTACTTC

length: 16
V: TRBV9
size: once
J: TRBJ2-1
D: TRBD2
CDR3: CASSVGLAGSYNEQFF
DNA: TGTGCCAGCAGCGTAGGACTAGCGGGGTCCTACAATGAGCAGTTCTTC

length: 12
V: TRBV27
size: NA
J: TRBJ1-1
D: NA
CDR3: CASSFRGTEAFF
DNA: TGTGCCAGCAGTTTTAGGGGCACTGAAGCTTTCTTT

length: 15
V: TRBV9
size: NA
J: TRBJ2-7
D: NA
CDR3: CASSLVDSDFYEQYF
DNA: TGTGCCAGCAGCCTCGTGGACAGTGACTTCTACGAGCAGTACTTC

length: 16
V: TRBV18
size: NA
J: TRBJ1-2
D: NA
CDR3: CASSPFAPGSNYGYTF
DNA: TGTGCCAGCTCACCCTTCGCCCCGGGTTCTAACTATGGCTACACCTTC

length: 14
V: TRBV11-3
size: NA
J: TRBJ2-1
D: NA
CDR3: CASSGGYSADEQFF
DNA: TGTGCCAGCAGCGGGGGATACTCGGCGGATGAGCAGTTCTTC

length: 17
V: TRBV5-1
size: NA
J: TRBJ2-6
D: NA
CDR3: CASSYIAGISGANVLTF
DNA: TGCGCCAGCAGCTACATTGCGGGCATCTCTGGGGCCAACGTCCTGACTTTC

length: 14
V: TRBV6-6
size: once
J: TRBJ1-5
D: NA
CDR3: CASSYSATGRPQHF
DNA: TGTGCCAGCAGTTACTCGGCGACAGGCAGGCCCCAGCATTTT

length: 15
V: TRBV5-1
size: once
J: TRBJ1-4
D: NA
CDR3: CASSAQGRTNEKLFF
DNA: TGCGCCAGCAGCGCCCAGGGACGGACAAATGAAAAACTGTTTTTT

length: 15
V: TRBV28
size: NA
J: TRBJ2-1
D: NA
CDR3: CAAKIRDPNLNEQFF
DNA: TGTGCCGCAAAGATCCGGGACCCTAACCTCAATGAGCAGTTCTTC

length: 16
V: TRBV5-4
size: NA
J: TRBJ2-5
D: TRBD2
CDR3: CASSLAWGGGRETQYF
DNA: TGTGCCAGCAGCTTGGCATGGGGGGGCGGGAGGGAGACCCAGTACTTC

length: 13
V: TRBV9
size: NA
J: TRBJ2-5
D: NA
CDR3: CASSVDPAGTQYF
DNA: TGTGCCAGCAGCGTCGACCCGGCGGGGACCCAGTACTTC

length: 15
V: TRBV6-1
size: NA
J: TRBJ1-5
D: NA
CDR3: CASRSRGAFNQPQHF
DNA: TGTGCCAGCAGGAGCAGGGGTGCATTCAATCAGCCCCAGCATTTT

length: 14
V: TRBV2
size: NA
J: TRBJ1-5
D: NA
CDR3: CASSEGGRDQPQHF
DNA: TGTGCCAGCAGTGAAGGAGGGAGGGATCAGCCCCAGCATTTT

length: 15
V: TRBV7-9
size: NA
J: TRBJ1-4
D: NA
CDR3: CASSNVGSLNEKLFF
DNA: TGTGCCAGCAGCAACGTGGGCAGCCTCAATGAAAAACTGTTTTTT

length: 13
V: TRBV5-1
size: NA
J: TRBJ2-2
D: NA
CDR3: CASSFRVTGELFF
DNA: TGCGCCAGCAGCTTCCGGGTGACCGGGGAGCTGTTTTTT

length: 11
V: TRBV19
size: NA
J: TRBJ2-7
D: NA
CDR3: CASSHSYEQYF
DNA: TGTGCCAGTTCTCACTCCTACGAGCAGTACTTC

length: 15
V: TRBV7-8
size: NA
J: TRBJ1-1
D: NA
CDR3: CASSPRKGHSSEAFF
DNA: TGTGCCAGCAGCCCCCGCAAGGGACACTCGAGTGAAGCTTTCTTT

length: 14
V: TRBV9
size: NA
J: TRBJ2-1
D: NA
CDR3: CASSGWAGNNEQFF
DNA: TGTGCCAGCAGCGGTTGGGCGGGAAACAATGAGCAGTTCTTC

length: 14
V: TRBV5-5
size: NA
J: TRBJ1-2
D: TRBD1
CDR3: CASSLAGQVYGYTF
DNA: TGTGCCAGCAGCTTAGCGGGACAGGTCTATGGCTACACCTTC